The 10 T cell receptor beta chains below were found in one sample sequenced in a study of shared clonotypes between healthy human individuals. TCRdb's copy holds only in-frame clones and misses some; the assay was immunoSEQ multiplex PCR. Here the sample spans roughly 2.4 million clones, 90% to 96% being singletons. The sequenced sample consisted of naive CD4+ T cells sorted from blood. Described subset: CD45RA+ positively selected. The receptor source for this set is a man in his late teens or twenties in good health.

The genes are TRBV10-3 and TRBJ2-2; D perhaps matches TRBD2 (5 bases). CDR1 ENHRY and CDR2 SYGVKD come from the germline V gene. This CDR3 has 14 amino acids. V lost 8 bases and J 2 bases, leaving 12 bases between the germline ends. In DNA, the CDR3 is TGTGCCATCTGGAATAGCGTAAACACCGGGGAGCTGTTTTTT. Encoded protein: CAIWNSVNTGELFF.

This clone came up a few times. The chain has TRBV29-1 and TRBJ1-5; D uncertain. Trimming shortened V by 4 bases and J by 2 bases, and 12 bases separated the two germline ends. The CDR3 runs to 14 residues. Per the germline V gene, CDR1 is SQVTM and CDR2 is ANQGSEA. The CDR3 spells CSVALMEGNQPQHF. The CDR3 DNA is TGCAGCGTTGCGTTAATGGAGGGCAATCAGCCCCAGCATTTT.

The CDR3 loop is CASSDGGNYEQYF. As DNA, the CDR3 is TGCGCCAGCAGCGACGGGGGGAACTACGAGCAGTACTTC. The genes are TRBV5-1 and TRBJ2-7, with 7 nucleotides matching TRBD2. Germline V gene lookup returns CDR1 SGHRS and CDR2 YFSETQ. This CDR3 is 13 amino acids long. V was clipped by 4 bases and J by 3 bases; unmatched bases: 4.

The chain joins TRBV5-1 to TRBJ2-5; perhaps TRBD2 as D (6 bases). The CDR3 has 16 residues. Germline CDR1 reads SGHRS; CDR2 reads YFSETQ. V lost 5 bases and J 2 bases, leaving 19 bases between the germline ends. In DNA, the CDR3 is TGCGCCAGCAGGGACTTCCCCGGGGGACCACAAGAGACCCAGTACTTC. Its translation: CASRDFPGGPQETQYF.

This clone was observed a single time. The chain couples TRBV19 to TRBJ2-3; 14 bases match TRBD2. CDR1 and CDR2 (germline): LNHDA, SQIVND (reference sequence). This CDR3 spans 17 amino acids. Trimming removed 5 bases from V and 4 bases from J; junction bases left unmatched: 8. The CDR3 DNA follows: TGTGCCAGTAGTGCCCCGGGACTAGCGGGAGAGGCAGATACGCAGTATTTT. Its protein is CASSAPGLAGEADTQYF.

The rearrangement links TRBV7-2 to TRBJ2-5; no reliable D call. CDR1 and CDR2 (germline): SGHTA, FQGNSA. Trimming cost V 8 bases and J 1 base, with 5 bases left between them. This CDR3 is built from 11 residues. The CDR3 reads CASGLQETQYF. CDR3 in DNA: TGTGCCAGCGGCCTCCAAGAGACCCAGTACTTC.

As to this clone: The sample has other DNA sequences that encode this CDR3 too. The chain combines TRBV6-4 with TRBJ1-5; no clear D gene. Germline V gene data show CDR1 as MRHNA and CDR2 as SNTAGT. The CDR3 has 13 amino acids. Between the trimmed V and J ends, which lost 0 bases and 7 bases, there was a span of 7 bases. CDR3 in amino acids: CASSDSDGQPQHF. CDR3 in DNA: TGTGCCAGCAGTGACTCGGACGGGCAGCCCCAGCATTTT.

This rearrangement joins TRBV5-8 to TRBJ2-2, with D hard to call. The CDR3 has 16 residues. Trimming pared 2 bases from V and 0 bases from J, leaving 11 bases between. CDR1 is SGHTS and CDR2 is YDEGEE in the germline V gene. CDR3 bases: TGTGCCAGCAGCTTAGCCGGGCTTACGAACACCGGGGAGCTGTTTTTT. This gives the protein CASSLAGLTNTGELFF.

This clone was detected a few times. The rearrangement joins TRBV18 to TRBJ1-5; perhaps TRBD1 as D (5 bases). Germline V gives CDR1 KGHSH, CDR2 LQKENI. V gave up 4 bases and J gave up 4 bases, with 14 bases separating them. This CDR3 has 15 amino acids. CDR3 bases: TGTGCCAGCTCACTGGGGGGTCTGGAAAATCAGCCCCAGCATTTT. Its translation is CASSLGGLENQPQHF.

The chain couples TRBV10-3 to TRBJ1-1; D is unresolved. Trimming stripped 9 bases from V and 6 bases from J, with 17 bases between. Germline V gene sequence: CDR1 ENHRY, CDR2 SYGVKD. CDR3 length equals 13 residues. CDR3 nucleotide sequence: TGTGCCATAAGTAGGACGGTGATACCTGAAGCTTTCTTT. Protein sequence: CAISRTVIPEAFF.